The entry below describes one T cell receptor beta chain. This entry belongs to a study of cytomegalovirus exposure and HLA in healthy donors. The data were produced by immunoSEQ multiplex PCR, yet TCRdb's version contains in-frame clones alone and is incomplete. This repertoire shows more than 120,000 clones, 70% to 90% found once; its top ten account for 7.5% to 9%. V shed 6 bases and J 9 bases; nucleotides not matched to a gene: 7. The CDR3 length is 13 residues. The germline CDR1 and CDR2 sequences are ENHRY and SYGVKD. The sample taken for sequencing was PBMCs. This chain uses TRBV10-3 with TRBJ2-1; 8 positions match TRBD1. The receptor's source is a man aged 18 to 30 in good health and CMV-seropositive. CDR3 nucleotide sequence: TGTGCCATCAGAAGAGGGACAGGCGGTGAGCAGTTCTTC. Amino acids: CAIRRGTGGEQFF.